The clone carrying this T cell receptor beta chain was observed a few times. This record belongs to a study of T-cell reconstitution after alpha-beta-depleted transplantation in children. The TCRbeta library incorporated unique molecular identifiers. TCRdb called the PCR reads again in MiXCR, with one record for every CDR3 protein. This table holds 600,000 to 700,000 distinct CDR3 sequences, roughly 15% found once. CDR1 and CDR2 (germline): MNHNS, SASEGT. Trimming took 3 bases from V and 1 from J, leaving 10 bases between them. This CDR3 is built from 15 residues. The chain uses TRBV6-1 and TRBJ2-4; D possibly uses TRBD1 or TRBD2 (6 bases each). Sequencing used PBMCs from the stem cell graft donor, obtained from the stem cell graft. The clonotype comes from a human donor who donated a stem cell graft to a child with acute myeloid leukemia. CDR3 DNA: TGTGCCAGCAGTGAGGGGGGCTCCGCCAAAAACATTCAGTACTTC. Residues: CASSEGGSAKNIQYF.